A selection of T cell receptor beta chains follows, all from one sample in a study of brain T cells in children with intractable seizures. Clones were sequenced by immunoSEQ multiplex PCR, and TCRdb holds only the in-frame ones, with some missing. The sample has 110,000 or so clones, 90% to 95% seen once. Sequencing was performed on peripheral blood, taken at surgery. These TCRs come from a boy in the first two years of life with hemimegalencephaly and intractable seizures. Each CDR3 is given with its conserved first and last residue. D genes are given only for firm matches. Only some rows state a clone size, as once, few, many or a class for expanded clones.

>TRBJ2-1|TRBD1|.|TRBV7-8
TGTGCCAGCAGCTTGCTCAGGGGGTGGGAGTTGGATGAGCAGTTCTTC
CASSLLRGWELDEQFF
>TRBJ2-1|.|once|TRBV4-2
TGTGCCAGCAGCCAAGAAACAGGGACTGGGATCAATGAGCAGTTCTTC
CASSQETGTGINEQFF
>TRBJ1-2|TRBD1|few|TRBV19
TGTGCCAGTAGTACAAGACAGGGGGGAGGCTATGGCTACACCTTC
CASSTRQGGGYGYTF
>TRBJ2-3|TRBD2|.|TRBV7-2
TGTGCCAGCAGCCAATCGGGCGGGAGGGGCGCAGATACGCAGTATTTT
CASSQSGGRGADTQYF
>TRBJ2-1|.|.|TRBV11-2
TGTGCCAGCAGCTTAGGGGCCCGGGACAATGAGCAGTTCTTC
CASSLGARDNEQFF
>TRBJ2-6|.|.|TRBV4-1
TGCGCCAGCAGCCAAGTTGGACGGGCCCTCTCTGGGGCCAACGTCCTGACTTTC
CASSQVGRALSGANVLTF
>TRBJ2-1|TRBD1|once|TRBV7-8
TGTGCCAGCAGCATTCGACAGGGCCTAACTCACAATGAGCAGTTCTTC
CASSIRQGLTHNEQFF
>TRBJ2-1|TRBD2|.|TRBV9
TGTGCCAGCAGCGTAGGCGGGAGGTGGGACAATGAGCAGTTCTTC
CASSVGGRWDNEQFF
>TRBJ2-7|TRBD1|.|TRBV28
TGTGCCAGCAGTCTGGGACAGGGGGCCCAGGGGGAGCAGTACTTC
CASSLGQGAQGEQYF
>TRBJ2-7|.|.|TRBV6-2/TRBV6-3
TGTGCCAGCAGTTACTCGTTGGGAAGTCGCCCCCGGGTATTC
CASSYSLGSRPRVF
>TRBJ1-1|.|.|TRBV18
TGTGCCAGCTCACCAAAGGTCCCCAACACTGAAGCTTTCTTT
CASSPKVPNTEAFF
>TRBJ2-7|TRBD2|.|TRBV11-2
TGTGCCAGCAGCCCGGGACAGTTGACTAGCGGGTACTACGAGCAGTACTTC
CASSPGQLTSGYYEQYF
>TRBJ1-6|.|.|TRBV5-1
TGCGCCAGCAGCCGGGGGGTGACGGGAGATAATTCACCCCTCCACTTT
CASSRGVTGDNSPLHF
>TRBJ2-3|.|.|TRBV11-2
TGTGCCAGCAGCCCTGCTGCTAGGAGCACAGATACGCAGTATTTT
CASSPAARSTDTQYF
>TRBJ1-6|.|.|TRBV6-6
TGTGCCAGCACCTTCGGAGTGGGTAATGGAAATTCACCCCTCCACTTT
CASTFGVGNGNSPLHF
>TRBJ2-5|.|once|TRBV18
TGTGCCAGCTCACCAGAGAGTGTAGGAGAGACCCAGTACTTC
CASSPESVGETQYF
>TRBJ2-7|.|.|TRBV4-3
TGCGCCAGCAGCTACCTCCTCCAAGGATACGAGCAGTACTTC
CASSYLLQGYEQYF
>TRBJ2-5|TRBD2|.|TRBV9
TGTGCCAGCAGCTCGAGCGGGACTACCAAAGAGACCCAGTACTTC
CASSSSGTTKETQYF